Sequencing of this T cell receptor (beta chain) was carried out in a study of T cell repertoires in cytomegalovirus infection. In the study overall: CMV infection plus the matching HLA type was flagged by public TCR beta signatures. Study results and caveats: In two of eight donors, the top clonotype was HLA-C-restricted CMV-specific.

TCRdb re-derived calls from the reads in MiXCR, one entry per CDR3 protein. The data hold about 330,000 distinct CDR3 sequences, with 9.5% observed a single time. This clonotype was found many times. Its antigen is still unknown. V lost 6 bases and J 7 bases, leaving 16 bases between the germline ends. The CDR3 runs to 15 residues. The TCR comes from a human donor in good health (CMV status not recorded). Some clones in this sample may be carry-over from other donors' samples. Input material: PBMCs. The rearrangement links TRBV12-3 or TRBV12-4 to TRBJ1-6, with D possibly matching TRBD1 (5 bases). The CDR3 nucleotides are TGTGCCAGCAGCTTCCTGGGGCGTGGGAATTCACCCCTCCACTTT. Translating gives CASSFLGRGNSPLHF.